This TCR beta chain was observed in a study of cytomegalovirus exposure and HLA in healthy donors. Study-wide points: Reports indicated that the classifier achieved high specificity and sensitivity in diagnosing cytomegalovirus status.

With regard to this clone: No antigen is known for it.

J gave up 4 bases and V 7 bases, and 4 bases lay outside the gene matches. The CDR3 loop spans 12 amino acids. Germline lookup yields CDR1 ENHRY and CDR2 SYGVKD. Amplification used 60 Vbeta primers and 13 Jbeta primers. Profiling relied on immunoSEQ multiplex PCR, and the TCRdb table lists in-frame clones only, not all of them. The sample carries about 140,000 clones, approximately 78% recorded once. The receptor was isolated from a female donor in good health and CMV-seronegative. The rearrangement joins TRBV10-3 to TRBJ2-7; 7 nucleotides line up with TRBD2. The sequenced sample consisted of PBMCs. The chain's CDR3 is CAIKEAGYEQYF. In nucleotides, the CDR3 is TGTGCCATCAAGGAAGCGGGGTACGAGCAGTACTTC.